The 27 T cell receptor beta chains below come from one sample, sequenced in a study of T cell repertoires in cytomegalovirus infection. TCRdb fed the reads into MiXCR, producing one record per CDR3 protein. The table records about 300,000 distinct CDR3 sequences, roughly 9.3% of them present only once. Sequencing was carried out using PBMCs. Receptors were obtained from a human donor in good health (CMV status not recorded). Some clones in this sample may be carry-over from other donors' samples.

Details on this clonotype: Given a much more abundant clone one base away, this may be a read error. No conserved phenylalanine or tryptophan is present at the end of the CDR3, so a read error is the likely explanation. The chain links TRBV29-1 to TRBJ1-4, with TRBD1 matching 9 bases. Germline CDR1 and CDR2: SQVTM and ANQGSEA. The CDR3 sequence is 12 residues long. Trimming at V came to 7 bases and at J to 4 bases, leaving 1 base not matched to a gene. The chain's CDR3 is CSAGQGNEKLFL. In DNA, the CDR3 is TGCAGCGCGGGACAGGGTAATGAAAAACTGTTTCTT.

This clonotype came up a few times. The gene calls are TRBV29-1 and TRBJ1-2, with TRBD1 as a possible D gene (6 bases). This CDR3 has 13 amino acids. Germline V lookup: CDR1 SQVTM, CDR2 ANQGSEA. V lost 3 bases to trimming and J lost 8 bases, with 16 bases between them. CDR3 residues: CSVDARGIGGYTF. The DNA of the CDR3 is TGCAGCGTTGATGCCAGGGGTATAGGAGGCTACACCTTC.

This chain connects TRBV7-6 to TRBJ2-5; D is perhaps TRBD2 (7 bases). The CDR3 runs 14 residues. Per the germline V gene, CDR1 is SGHVS and CDR2 is FNYEAQ. V was shortened by 7 bases and J by 1 base, with 13 bases between the two germline ends. The CDR3 is CASNPGGPQETQYF. Written as DNA, the CDR3 is TGTGCCAGCAACCCCGGGGGGCCCCAAGAGACCCAGTACTTC. Complete variable domain (other parts from reference TRBV7-6 and TRBJ2-5): GAGVSQSPRYKVTKRGQDVALRCDPISGHVSLYWYRQALGQGPEFLTYFNYEAQQDKSGLPNDRFSAERPEGSISTLTIQRTEQRDSAMYRCASNPGGPQETQYFGPGTRLLVL.

Many counts were recorded for this clonotype. V is TRBV7-2 and J is TRBJ2-2, with D maybe TRBD2 (5 bases). Germline assignment: CDR1 SGHTA and CDR2 FQGNSA. The V end was cut by 6 bases, the J end by 6 bases, with 8 bases between. The CDR3 is 12 residues long. CDR3 bases: TGTGCCAGCAGTTCACTAGCCGGGGAGCTGTTTTTT. This translates into CASSSLAGELFF.

This clonotype was observed at least ten times. V usage is TRBV7-2 and J usage is TRBJ1-6; TRBD1 is a possible D gene (5 bases). Looked up from germline, CDR1 is SGHTA and CDR2 is FQGNSA. The CDR3 contains 14 residues. V was shortened by 6 bases and J by 12 bases, with 18 bases between the two germline ends. The CDR3 sequence is CASSSERGYLPLHF. The CDR3 DNA reads as TGTGCCAGCAGTTCCGAACGGGGGTACTTACCCCTCCACTTT.

This clonotype was seen many times. This chain links TRBV20-1 with TRBJ2-7, with 7 bases matching TRBD1. From germline, CDR1 is DFQATT and CDR2 SNEGSKA (reference sequence). Trimming at V came to 5 bases and at J to 1 base, leaving 5 bases not matched to a gene. This CDR3 comprises 13 residues. The CDR3 loop reads CSADTGASYEQYV. CDR3 coding DNA: TGCAGTGCTGACACAGGGGCTTCCTACGAGCAGTACGTC.

This clonotype was detected many times. The chain employs TRBV10-3 and TRBJ1-2; D unresolved. Trimming removed 0 bases from V and 0 bases from J, with 8 bases in between. Germline values: CDR1 ENHRY, CDR2 SYGVKD. This CDR3 has 15 amino acids. In DNA, the CDR3 is TGTGCCATCAGTGAGTCTGGGCGAACTAACTATGGCTACACCTTC. It translates to CAISESGRTNYGYTF.

This clonotype came up many times. V is TRBV28 and J is TRBJ1-3, with D possibly matching TRBD1 (6 bases). Germline V CDR1 and CDR2: MDHEN, SYDVKM. CDR3 length: 15 amino acids. Trimming cost V 5 bases and J 1 base, with 12 bases left between them. CDR3: CASSVQGSSGNTIYF. CDR3 sequence (DNA): TGTGCCAGCAGTGTTCAGGGGTCATCTGGAAACACCATATATTTT.

At least ten counts were recorded for this clonotype. The chain couples TRBV7-2 to TRBJ1-1, with D hard to call. This CDR3 has 14 residues. V was pared by 2 bases and J by 1 base, with 8 bases between. Germline values: CDR1 SGHTA, CDR2 FQGNSA. Here the CDR3 DNA reads TGTGCCAGCAGCTTATTGAGACCGAACACTGAAGCTTTCTTT. Translated: CASSLLRPNTEAFF. Supplemented by reference TRBV7-2 and TRBJ1-1, the full variable domain reads GAGVSQSPSNKVTEKGKDVELRCDPISGHTALYWYRQSLGQGLEFLIYFQGNSAPDKSGLPSDRFSAERTGGSVSTLTIQRTQQEDSAVYLCASSLLRPNTEAFFGQGTRLTVV.

The sample holds many counts of this clonotype. The rearrangement links TRBV7-2 to TRBJ2-1; possibly TRBD2 for D (5 bases). The CDR3 has 11 amino acids. Germline V gene sequence: CDR1 SGHTA, CDR2 FQGNSA. V dropped 2 bases and J dropped 15 bases, with 11 bases sitting between them. The CDR3 bases are TGTGCCAGCAGCTTACGCCACGGGGTGTTCTTC. Translated, it gives CASSLRHGVFF.

Ten or more counts support this clonotype. V is TRBV3-1 and J is TRBJ2-1, with D possibly matching TRBD2 (6 bases). This CDR3 has 13 amino acids. Trimming cost V 0 bases and J 15 bases, with 15 bases left between them. CDR1 LGHDT and CDR2 YNNKEL come from the germline V gene (reference sequence). The CDR3 DNA is TGTGCCAGCAGCCAAGAACGGTGGGGAGGTACGTTCTTC. This gives the protein CASSQERWGGTFF.

This clonotype was picked up a small number of times. The chain couples TRBV20-1 to TRBJ1-5, with a weak D call TRBD1 (5 bases). Trimming removed 3 bases at V and 2 bases at J, with 23 bases between. The CDR3 runs 18 residues. Germline CDR1 is DFQATT and CDR2 is SNEGSKA (reference sequence). CDR3 loop: CSARFQGNSGLGNQPQHF. Written as DNA, the CDR3 is TGCAGTGCTAGGTTTCAGGGAAATAGCGGGTTAGGCAATCAGCCCCAGCATTTT.

This clonotype has ten or more counts. V usage is TRBV28 and J usage is TRBJ1-2; D is unclear. This CDR3 has 15 amino acids. The germline gives CDR1 MDHEN, CDR2 SYDVKM. Trimming cost V 3 bases and J 6 bases, with 17 bases left between them. The chain's CDR3 is CASSLVGRELHGYTF. The CDR3, as DNA: TGTGCCAGCAGTTTGGTAGGGCGAGAACTTCATGGCTACACCTTC.

This clonotype was found a few times. This may come from a read error, since a much larger clone is one base off. The V and J genes are TRBV7-9 and TRBJ1-1; 7 bases align to TRBD1. Germline loops: CDR1 SEHNR, CDR2 FQNEAQ (reference sequence). There are 14 residues in the CDR3. V trimming: 1 base; J trimming: 4 bases; junction bases outside the gene matches: 3. The CDR3 DNA reads TGTGCCAGCAGCTTAGAGGGGGCCGCCACTGAAGCTTTCTTT. Encoded protein: CASSLEGAATEAFF.

The gene calls are TRBV20-1 and TRBJ1-2; TRBD1 aligns across 8 bases. This CDR3 contains 13 residues. CDR1 is DFQATT, CDR2 SNEGSKA, per germline (reference sequence). The J segment lost 3 bases and the V segment lost 2 bases, leaving 2 bases of the junction unmatched. For the CDR3, the DNA is TGCAGTGCTAGAAGGACAGGGTACTATGGCTACACCTTC. Translating gives CSARRTGYYGYTF.

This clonotype showed up many times. This rearrangement joins TRBV7-2 to TRBJ1-2; no clear D. This CDR3 spans 16 amino acids. Per the germline V gene, CDR1 is SGHTA and CDR2 is FQGNSA. V gave up 5 bases and J gave up 4 bases, with 20 bases separating them. The CDR3 loop reads CASSLAGQEASYGYTF. DNA for the CDR3: TGTGCCAGCAGCCTCGCCGGGCAGGAGGCAAGCTATGGCTACACCTTC.

This clonotype was found many times. The gene calls are TRBV20-1 and TRBJ1-1; 10 bases are shared with TRBD1. CDR1 is DFQATT and CDR2 is SNEGSKA in the germline V gene (reference sequence). V gave up 5 bases and J gave up 4 bases; unmatched junction bases: 4. This CDR3 region has 13 residues. The CDR3, as DNA: TGCAGTGCTGACCGGGACAGGGGCACTGAAGCTTTCTTT. It yields the protein CSADRDRGTEAFF.

This clonotype was seen many times. The chain carries TRBV5-6 and TRBJ2-7, with D tentatively TRBD1 (6 bases). Trimming removed 6 bases from V and 2 bases from J, with 12 bases in between. Germline CDR1 SGHDT, CDR2 YYEEEE. There are 13 residues in the CDR3. This chain's CDR3 is CASIIRGTYEQYV. The CDR3 DNA reads TGTGCCAGCATTATCAGGGGAACCTACGAGCAGTACGTC.

This clonotype was detected many times. This sequence joins TRBV6-1 and TRBJ1-6; the D gene is possibly TRBD1 (6 bases). The CDR3 runs 16 residues. In germline, CDR1 is MNHNS, CDR2 SASEGT. Trimming took off 5 bases at V and 10 bases at J, with 21 bases between the two ends. The CDR3 here is CASSSPQGIARSPLHF. The CDR3 nucleotides are TGTGCCAGCAGTTCACCACAGGGTATAGCTAGATCACCCCTCCACTTT.

The V call is TRBV9, the J call TRBJ2-1, with 9 nucleotides matching TRBD2. Per the germline V gene, CDR1 is SGDLS and CDR2 is YYNGEE. With V trimmed by 4 bases and J by 5 bases, 7 bases remained unmatched. The CDR3 runs 15 residues. The DNA for the CDR3 is TGTGCCAGCAGCCTTAGCGGGGGAAGGGACAATGAGCAGTTCTTC. Translated, it gives CASSLSGGRDNEQFF.

This clonotype showed up many times. This chain joins TRBV20-1 and TRBJ1-1; possibly TRBD1 for D (5 bases). V was pared by 3 bases and J by 11 bases, with 16 bases between. Per the germline V gene, CDR1 is DFQATT and CDR2 is SNEGSKA (reference sequence). This CDR3 has 12 amino acids. In DNA, the CDR3 is TGCAGTGCTAGTGAAATGGGACCGGGTGCTTTCTTT. Protein sequence: CSASEMGPGAFF.

This clonotype was found many times. V is TRBV12-3 or TRBV12-4 and J is TRBJ1-2; 7 bases fit TRBD1. The CDR3 has 16 residues. J lost 5 bases, V lost 7 bases, and 16 bases had no gene match. CDR3 in amino acids: CASIFLGRGPGYGYTF. The DNA for the CDR3 is TGTGCCAGCATTTTCCTCGGGAGGGGGCCTGGGTATGGCTACACCTTC.

This chain uses TRBV5-4 with TRBJ2-7; the match to TRBD1 covers 9 bases. The CDR3 runs to 14 residues. The V gene end was trimmed by 0 bases and the J gene end by 6 bases; junction bases not matched to a gene: 4. CDR1 and CDR2 (germline): SGHNT, YYREEE (reference sequence). CDR3 bases: TGTGCCAGCAGCTTGGACAGGGGGCATCCCGAGCAGTACGTC. It codes for CASSLDRGHPEQYV.

This clonotype has ten or more counts. The chain carries TRBV29-1 and TRBJ1-2, with 7 nucleotides matching TRBD1. CDR1 SQVTM and CDR2 ANQGSEA come from the germline V gene. The CDR3 spans 15 residues. Trimming removed 5 bases from V and 0 bases from J; junction bases left unmatched: 9. The CDR3 loop is CSVNFRGLTNYGYTF. Written as DNA, the CDR3 is TGCAGCGTTAATTTCAGGGGGTTGACTAACTATGGCTACACCTTC.

In this sample, this clonotype turned up many times. J is TRBJ1-1 and V is TRBV6-2 or TRBV6-3; no definite D call. Germline values: CDR1 MNHEY, CDR2 SVGEGT. This CDR3 region has 15 residues. Trimming removed 3 bases at V and 1 base at J, with 12 bases between. The chain's CDR3 is CASSYPPPANTEAFF. The CDR3 DNA sequence: TGTGCCAGCAGTTATCCCCCCCCGGCGAACACTGAAGCTTTCTTT.

Turning to this clonotype: A much larger clone differs by one base, so this may be a read error. V usage is TRBV7-9 and J usage is TRBJ2-1; 14 nucleotides line up with TRBD2. CDR1 is SEHNR, CDR2 FQNEAQ, per germline (reference sequence). CDR3 length: 17 residues. The CDR3: CASSSGLAGVTYSEQFF. The CDR3 DNA is TGTGCCAGCAGCTCGGGACTAGCGGGGGTGACCTACAGTGAGCAGTTCTTC.

V gene TRBV4-3 combines with J gene TRBJ2-4, with D maybe TRBD2 (7 bases). The V end was cut by 1 base, the J end by 4 bases, with 14 bases between. The CDR3 contains 16 residues. In germline, CDR1 is LGHNA, CDR2 YSLEER. The CDR3 reads CASSQGGGAGKNIQYF. The DNA of the CDR3 is TGCGCCAGCAGCCAAGGAGGGGGGGCCGGGAAAAACATTCAGTACTTC.